Sequencing of this T cell receptor (beta chain) was carried out in a study of naive and memory T cell subsets. General study results and limits: TCR abundance followed a power law differing between naive and memory subsets. Especially in CD8 cells, naive repertoires contained a few larger clonotypes, possibly CD45RA-re-expressing memory cells.

Cells stained for CD3, CD4, CD8, CD45RA and CD27 were sorted into four subsets. Both TRBC1 and TRBC2 were covered by a beta constant-region primer of two equimolar oligonucleotides. Nested alpha and beta constant-region primers with the SP2 primer drove four PCR rounds on ligated cDNA. One entry per CDR3 protein, called by TCRdb with MiXCR from the UMI-ligation and nested PCR reads. The sample comprises roughly 100,000 distinct CDR3 sequences, approximately 15% of which are singletons, and approximately 3% rests with the top ten. Germline V CDR1 and CDR2: KGHSH, LQKENI. This CDR3 is built from 13 residues. The ends were cut back, 3 bases at V and 7 bases at J, with 10 bases in the middle. This clonotype showed up just a few times. The antigen is undetermined.

V and J are TRBV18 and TRBJ2-1; D remains ambiguous. The clonotype originates from a human donor in good health. The sequenced sample consisted of naive CD8+ T cells from blood. The CDR3 here is CASSPAWLNEQFF. CDR3 bases: TGTGCCAGCTCACCCGCGTGGCTGAATGAGCAGTTCTTC.